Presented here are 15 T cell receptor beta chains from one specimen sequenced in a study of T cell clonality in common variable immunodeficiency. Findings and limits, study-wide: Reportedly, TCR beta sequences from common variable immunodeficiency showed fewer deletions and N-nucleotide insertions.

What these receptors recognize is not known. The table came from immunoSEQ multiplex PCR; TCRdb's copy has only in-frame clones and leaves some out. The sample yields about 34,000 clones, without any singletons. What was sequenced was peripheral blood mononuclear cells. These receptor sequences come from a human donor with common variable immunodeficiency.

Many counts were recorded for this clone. CDR3 DNA (partial): TGTGCCAGCAGCTTGCAAGGGCTCCACAATCAGCCC. Its protein is CASSLQGLHNQP. The entire CDR3 is CASSLQGLHNQPQHF. The chain is built from TRBV5-6 and TRBJ1-5; D not resolved. With the read ending 3 residues before the CDR3 end, the germline J gene is used to fill in that end. The CDR3 runs 15 residues. Trimming removed 1 base at V and 3 bases at J, with 11 bases between. CDR1 SGHDT and CDR2 YYEEEE come from the germline V gene.

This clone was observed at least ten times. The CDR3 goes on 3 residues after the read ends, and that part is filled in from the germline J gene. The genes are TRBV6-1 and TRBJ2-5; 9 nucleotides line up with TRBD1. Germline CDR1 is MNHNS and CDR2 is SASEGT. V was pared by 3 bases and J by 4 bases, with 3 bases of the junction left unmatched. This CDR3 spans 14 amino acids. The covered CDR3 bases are TGTGCCAGCAGTGATACAGGGGGCACAGAGACC. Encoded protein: CASSDTGGTET. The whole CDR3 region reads CASSDTGGTETQYF.

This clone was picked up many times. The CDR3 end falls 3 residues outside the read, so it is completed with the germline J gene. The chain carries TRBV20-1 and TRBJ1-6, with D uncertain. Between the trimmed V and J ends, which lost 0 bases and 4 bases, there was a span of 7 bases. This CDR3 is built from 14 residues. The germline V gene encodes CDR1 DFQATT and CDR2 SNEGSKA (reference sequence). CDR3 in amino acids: CSARDQVYNSPLHF. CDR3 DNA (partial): TGCAGTGCTAGAGATCAGGTGTATAATTCACCC.

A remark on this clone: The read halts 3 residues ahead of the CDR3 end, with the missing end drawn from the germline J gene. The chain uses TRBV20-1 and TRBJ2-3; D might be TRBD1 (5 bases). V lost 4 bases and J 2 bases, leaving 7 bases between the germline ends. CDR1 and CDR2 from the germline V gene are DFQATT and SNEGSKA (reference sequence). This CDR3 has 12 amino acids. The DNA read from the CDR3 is TGCAGTGCTACGACAGCCACAGATACG. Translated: CSATTATDT. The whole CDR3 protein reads CSATTATDTQYF.

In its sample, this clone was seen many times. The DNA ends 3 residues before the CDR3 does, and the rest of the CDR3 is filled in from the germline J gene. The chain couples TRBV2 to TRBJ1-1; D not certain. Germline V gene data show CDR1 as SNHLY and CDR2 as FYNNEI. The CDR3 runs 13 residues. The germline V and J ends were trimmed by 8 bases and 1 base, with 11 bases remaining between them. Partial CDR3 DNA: TGTGCCAGCCTTTCCTCCCCGAACACTGAA. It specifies CASLSSPNTE. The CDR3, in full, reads CASLSSPNTEAFF. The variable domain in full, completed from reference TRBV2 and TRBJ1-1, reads EPEVTQTPSHQVTQMGQEVILRCVPISNHLYFYWYRQILGQKVEFLVSFYNNEISEKSEIFDDQFSVERPDGSNFTLKIRSTKLEDSAMYFCASLSSPNTEAFFGQGTRLTVV.

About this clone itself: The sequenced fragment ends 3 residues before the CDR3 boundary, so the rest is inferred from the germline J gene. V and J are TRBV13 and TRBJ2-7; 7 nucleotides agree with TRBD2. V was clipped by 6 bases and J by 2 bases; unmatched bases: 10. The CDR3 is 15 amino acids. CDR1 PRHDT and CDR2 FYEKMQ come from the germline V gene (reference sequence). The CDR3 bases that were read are TGTGCCAGCAGTGCTGGGCAGGGAGGGCCCTACGAG. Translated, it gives CASSAGQGGPYE. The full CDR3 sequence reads CASSAGQGGPYEQYF.

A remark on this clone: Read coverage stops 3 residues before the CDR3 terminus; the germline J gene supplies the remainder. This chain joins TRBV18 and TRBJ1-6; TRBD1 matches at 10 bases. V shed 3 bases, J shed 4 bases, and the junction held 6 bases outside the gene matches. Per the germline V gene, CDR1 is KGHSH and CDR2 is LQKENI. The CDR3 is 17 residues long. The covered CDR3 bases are TGTGCCAGCTCACCTCGACAGGGGGCCATTTATAATTCACCC. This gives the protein CASSPRQGAIYNSP. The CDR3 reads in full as CASSPRQGAIYNSPLHF.

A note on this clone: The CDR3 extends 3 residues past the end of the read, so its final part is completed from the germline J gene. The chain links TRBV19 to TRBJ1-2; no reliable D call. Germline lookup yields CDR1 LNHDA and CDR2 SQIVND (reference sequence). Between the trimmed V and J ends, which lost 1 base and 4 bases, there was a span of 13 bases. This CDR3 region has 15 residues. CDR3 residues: CASSIVEAGGYGYTF. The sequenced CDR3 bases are TGTGCCAGTAGTATAGTAGAGGCAGGAGGCTATGGC.

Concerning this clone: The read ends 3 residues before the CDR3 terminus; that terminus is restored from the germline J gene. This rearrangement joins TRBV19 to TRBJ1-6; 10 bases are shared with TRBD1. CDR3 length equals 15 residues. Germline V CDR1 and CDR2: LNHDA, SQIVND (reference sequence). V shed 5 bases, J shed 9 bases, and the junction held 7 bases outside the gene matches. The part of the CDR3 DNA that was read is TGTGCCAGTAGTGCCGGGACAGGGGTCTCTTCACCC. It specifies CASSAGTGVSSP. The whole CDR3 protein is CASSAGTGVSSPLHF.

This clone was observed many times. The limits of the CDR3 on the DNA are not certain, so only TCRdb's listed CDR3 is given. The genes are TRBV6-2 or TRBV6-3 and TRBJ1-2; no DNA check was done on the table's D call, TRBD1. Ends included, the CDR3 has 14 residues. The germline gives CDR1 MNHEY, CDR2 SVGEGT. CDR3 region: CASSSSDRPYGYTF.

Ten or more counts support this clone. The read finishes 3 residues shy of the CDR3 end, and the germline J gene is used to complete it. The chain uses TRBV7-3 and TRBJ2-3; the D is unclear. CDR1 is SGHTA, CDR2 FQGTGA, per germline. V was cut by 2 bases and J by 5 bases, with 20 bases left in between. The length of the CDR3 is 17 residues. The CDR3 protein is CASSLGLTGGVRDTQYF. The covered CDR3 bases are TGTGCCAGCAGCTTAGGGTTAACGGGTGGAGTCAGAGATACG.

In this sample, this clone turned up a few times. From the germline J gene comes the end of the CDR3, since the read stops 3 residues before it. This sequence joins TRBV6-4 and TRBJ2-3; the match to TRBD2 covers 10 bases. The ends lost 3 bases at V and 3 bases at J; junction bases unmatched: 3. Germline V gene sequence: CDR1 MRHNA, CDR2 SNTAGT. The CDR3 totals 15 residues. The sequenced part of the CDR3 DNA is TGTGCCAGCAGTGATGTAGCGGGAGGAACAGATACG. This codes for CASSDVAGGTDT. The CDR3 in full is CASSDVAGGTDTQYF.

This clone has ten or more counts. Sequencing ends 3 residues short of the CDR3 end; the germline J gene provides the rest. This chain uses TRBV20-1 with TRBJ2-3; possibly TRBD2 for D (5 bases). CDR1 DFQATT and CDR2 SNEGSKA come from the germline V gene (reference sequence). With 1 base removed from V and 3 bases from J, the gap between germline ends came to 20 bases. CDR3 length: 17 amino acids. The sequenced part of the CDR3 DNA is TGCAGTGCTAGAGGCCCCTTCACCGGACTGGGAACAGATACG. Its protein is CSARGPFTGLGTDT. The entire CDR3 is CSARGPFTGLGTDTQYF.

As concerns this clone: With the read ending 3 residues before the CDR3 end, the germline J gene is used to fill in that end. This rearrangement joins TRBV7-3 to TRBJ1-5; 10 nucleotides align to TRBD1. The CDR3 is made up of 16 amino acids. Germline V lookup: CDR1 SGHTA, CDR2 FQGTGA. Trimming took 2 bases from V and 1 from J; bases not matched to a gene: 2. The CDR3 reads CASSLGQGVSNQPQHF. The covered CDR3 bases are TGTGCCAGCAGCTTAGGACAGGGGGTAAGCAATCAGCCC.

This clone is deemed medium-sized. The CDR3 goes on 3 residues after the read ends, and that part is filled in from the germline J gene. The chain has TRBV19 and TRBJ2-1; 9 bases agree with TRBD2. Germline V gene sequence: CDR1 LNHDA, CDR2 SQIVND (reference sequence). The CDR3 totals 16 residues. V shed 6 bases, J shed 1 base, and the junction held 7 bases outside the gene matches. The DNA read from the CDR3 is TGTGCCAGTAGGGAAGTTAGCGGGAGTTCCTACAATGAG. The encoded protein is CASREVSGSSYNE. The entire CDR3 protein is CASREVSGSSYNEQFF.